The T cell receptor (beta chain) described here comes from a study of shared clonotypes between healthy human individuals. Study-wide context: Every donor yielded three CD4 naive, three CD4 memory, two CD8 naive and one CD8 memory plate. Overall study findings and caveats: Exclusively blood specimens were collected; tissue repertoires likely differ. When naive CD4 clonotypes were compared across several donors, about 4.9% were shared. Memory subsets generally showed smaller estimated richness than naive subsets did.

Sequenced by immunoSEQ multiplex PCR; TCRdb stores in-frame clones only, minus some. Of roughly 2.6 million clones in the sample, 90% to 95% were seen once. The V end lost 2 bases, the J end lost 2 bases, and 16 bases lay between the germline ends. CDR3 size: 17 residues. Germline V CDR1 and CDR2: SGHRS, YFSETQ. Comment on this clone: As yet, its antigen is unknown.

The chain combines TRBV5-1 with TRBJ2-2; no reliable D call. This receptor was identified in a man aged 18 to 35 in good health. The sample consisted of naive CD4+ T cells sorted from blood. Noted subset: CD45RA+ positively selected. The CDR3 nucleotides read TGCGCCAGCAGCTTTTGGGGTGGAGCCCCAAACACCGGGGAGCTGTTTTTT. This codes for CASSFWGGAPNTGELFF.